The entry below gives a single TCR beta chain sequence along with its context. Its antigen is currently unknown. Treatment defined: treatment-naive control, cytoreductive nephrectomy. The data derive from a study of radiation and T cells in renal cell carcinoma. Whole-study results and caveats: Compared with controls, irradiated tumors had more, larger dominant CDR3 motifs.

Some clones are missing from TCRdb's copy, which holds only in-frame ones; the method was immunoSEQ multiplex PCR. The data hold some 5,600 clones, with around two thirds observed a single time. CDR1 and CDR2 (germline): SQVTM, ANQGSEA. V gave up 3 bases and J gave up 3 bases; unmatched junction bases: 3. The CDR3 is 14 residues long. Source: tumor tissue, taken from a patient whose treatment was nephrectomy without radiotherapy. V gene TRBV29-1 combines with J gene TRBJ2-3, with 10 nucleotides matching TRBD2. This receptor was identified in a human donor with renal cell carcinoma. CDR3: CSVDSAGGTDTQYF. CDR3 nucleotide sequence: TGCAGCGTTGATTCAGCGGGGGGGACAGATACGCAGTATTTT.